Listed here are 9 T cell receptor beta chains from one sample, sequenced in a study of shared clonotypes between healthy human individuals. It was CD45RO-negative cells, positively selected for CCR7, that made up naive CD8 cells, with terminally differentiated effector memory CD45RA+ cells excluded. Libraries were prepared by immunoSEQ multiplex PCR; TCRdb keeps only in-frame clonotypes and omits some of them. This table has 1.5 million to 2.5 million clones, about 95% appearing once. The sample was naive CD8+ T cells sorted from blood. These receptors were obtained from a young man in good health.

This sequence joins TRBV27 and TRBJ1-2; 10 bases align to TRBD1. Looked up from germline, CDR1 is MNHEY and CDR2 is SMNVEV (reference sequence). V was clipped by 4 bases and J by 4 bases; unmatched bases: 3. The CDR3 contains 14 residues. DNA of the CDR3: TGTGCCAGCAGTTCGACAGGGGGCGCCTATGGCTACACCTTC. It is translated as CASSSTGGAYGYTF.

The chain is built from TRBV4-3 and TRBJ2-5; D may be TRBD1 (5 bases). V dropped 7 bases and J dropped 5 bases, with 20 bases sitting between them. This CDR3 is built from 15 residues. Looked up from germline, CDR1 is LGHNA and CDR2 is YSLEER. CDR3 bases: TGCGCCAGCACCGCCGGGTCAGGGTTGTGGGAGACCCAGTACTTC. It is translated as CASTAGSGLWETQYF.

The CDR3 bases are TGTGCCAGCAGCCAAGATTGGCAGAAGACGGAGACCCAGTACTTC. Translation gives CASSQDWQKTETQYF. The chain couples TRBV14 to TRBJ2-5; unclear D gene. Germline assignment: CDR1 SGHDN and CDR2 FVKESK. The CDR3 is made up of 15 amino acids. The ends were cut back, 0 bases at V and 5 bases at J, with 13 bases in the middle. The full variable domain, its missing parts supplied by reference TRBV14 and TRBJ2-5, is EAGVTQFPSHSVIEKGQTVTLRCDPISGHDNLYWYRRVMGKEIKFLLHFVKESKQDESGMPNNRFLAERTGGTYSTLKVQPAELEDSGVYFCASSQDWQKTETQYFGPGTRLLVL.

The V and J genes are TRBV27 and TRBJ2-2; TRBD2 matches 13 bases. The CDR3 is 17 residues long. Germline CDR1 and CDR2: MNHEY and SMNVEV (reference sequence). Trimming at V came to 6 bases and at J to 8 bases, leaving 12 bases not matched to a gene. In DNA form, the CDR3 reads TGTGCCAGCAGCCATGTACTAGCGGGAGGGCCCGGAGGGGAGCTGTTTTTT. Protein sequence: CASSHVLAGGPGGELFF.

This sequence joins TRBV6-5 and TRBJ2-3; TRBD2 matches 13 bases. CDR1 and CDR2 from the germline V gene are MNHEY and SVGAGI. The CDR3 consists of 16 residues. V trimming: 4 bases; J trimming: 3 bases; junction bases outside the gene matches: 4. This CDR3 is CASSLGLAGVTDTQYF. The CDR3 DNA reads TGTGCCAGCAGTTTAGGACTAGCGGGGGTGACAGATACGCAGTATTTT.

Of note for this clone: One end of the junction does not line up with germline, which may come from a read error. V usage is TRBV5-8 and J usage is TRBJ2-7; no clear D. CDR3 length equals 12 residues. In germline, CDR1 is SGHTS, CDR2 YDEGEE. The CDR3 sequence is CASSLVTLQHFF. The CDR3 DNA reads as TGTGCCAGCAGCTTGGTGACTTTACAGCACTTTTTC.

This chain uses TRBV27 with TRBJ2-7; 7 nucleotides match TRBD1. With 8 bases clipped from V and 2 bases from J, the junction kept 9 bases outside the gene matches. This CDR3 comprises 14 residues. The germline gives CDR1 MNHEY, CDR2 SMNVEV (reference sequence). The DNA of the CDR3 is TGTGCCAGCGGAACTTGGACAGGAGCCTACGAGCAGTACTTC. This gives the protein CASGTWTGAYEQYF.

A note on this clone: This may arise from a read error, as a much more abundant clone is one base away. Other DNA sequences in the same sample also yield this CDR3. The rearrangement joins TRBV7-9 to TRBJ2-7; the D call may be TRBD1 or TRBD2 (5 bases each). Trimming took 3 bases from V and 5 from J, leaving 5 bases between them. The germline gives CDR1 SEHNR, CDR2 FQNEAQ (reference sequence). This CDR3 is 11 amino acids long. The CDR3 DNA follows: TGTGCCAGCAGCTTGGGGGACGAGCAGTACTTC. Translated, it gives CASSLGDEQYF.

The chain couples TRBV5-6 to TRBJ1-2, with D possibly TRBD1 on 5 matching bases. V was trimmed by 3 bases and J by 0 bases, leaving 9 bases between them. The CDR3 loop spans 14 amino acids. CDR1 and CDR2 from the germline V gene are SGHDT and YYEEEE. As DNA, the CDR3 is TGTGCCAGCAGCTCGACGACAGCTAACTATGGCTACACCTTC. This codes for CASSSTTANYGYTF.